The 16 T cell receptor beta chains listed next were all sequenced from one sample in a study of monozygotic twins with inflammatory bowel disease. TCRdb re-called the 5' RACE reads; one entry per CDR3 protein, DNA not given. Here the sample table reports some 160,000 distinct CDR3 sequences. Material: blood. The receptor source for this set is a human donor with ulcerative colitis or Crohn's disease, or a healthy co-twin of an affected twin (not recorded which).

This chain uses TRBV7-2 with TRBJ2-1; the TRBD1 assignment by TCRdb is unverifiable without DNA. CDR3 length: 16 residues. CDR1 and CDR2 from the germline V gene are SGHTA and FQGNSA. The CDR3 loop is CASSSSGPRGYNEQFF.

V usage is TRBV7-6 and J usage is TRBJ2-1; TCRdb calls TRBD1, which cannot be checked without DNA. The CDR3 is 12 residues long. Germline-derived CDR1 and CDR2 are SGHVS and FNYEAQ. Here the CDR3 reads CASSLLTGEQFF.

This chain joins TRBV5-1 and TRBJ1-1; TCRdb's D call, TRBD1, is unchecked because there is no DNA. The CDR3 is made up of 17 amino acids. CDR1 is SGHRS, CDR2 YFSETQ, per germline. CDR3 protein: CASSLALGQGAVTEAFF. The entire variable domain, with the rest obtained from reference TRBV5-1 and TRBJ1-1, is as follows: KAGVTQTPRYLIKTRGQQVTLSCSPISGHRSVSWYQQTPGQGLQFLFEYFSETQRNKGNFPGRFSGRQFSNSRSEMNVSTLELGDSALYLCASSLALGQGAVTEAFFGQGTRLTVV.

This sequence joins TRBV20-1 and TRBJ1-5. This CDR3 has 18 amino acids. The germline gives CDR1 DFQATT, CDR2 SNEGSKA (reference sequence). The CDR3 reads CSASTVLEFSYSNQPQHF.

V usage is TRBV5-1 and J usage is TRBJ1-1; TCRdb selects TRBD1, and the lack of DNA leaves this call unchecked. Germline-derived CDR1 and CDR2 are SGHRS and YFSETQ. This CDR3 comprises 14 residues. CDR3: CASSLGSGGTEAFF.

The rearrangement links TRBV20-1 to TRBJ1-2; the TRBD1 assignment by TCRdb is unverifiable without DNA. Germline V gives CDR1 DFQATT, CDR2 SNEGSKA (reference sequence). The CDR3 is 17 residues long. The CDR3 region is CSASWGTGGKANYGYTF.

The J gene is TRBJ2-2, the V gene TRBV4-2; TCRdb calls TRBD2, which cannot be checked without DNA. This CDR3 has 19 amino acids. Germline V gives CDR1 LGHNA, CDR2 YNFKEQ. The CDR3 region is CASSPTGTSGGQGTGELFF.

V gene TRBV7-2 combines with J gene TRBJ2-1. This CDR3 contains 13 residues. Germline CDR1 and CDR2: SGHTA and FQGNSA. The CDR3 loop is CASSLGTYNEQFF.

V gene TRBV12-3 or TRBV12-4 combines with J gene TRBJ2-7. CDR3 length: 15 residues. The CDR3 sequence is CASSLRSFAKSEQYF.

The V and J genes are TRBV18 and TRBJ2-2. From germline, CDR1 is KGHSH and CDR2 LQKENI. The CDR3 loop spans 11 amino acids. The CDR3: CASSKSGELFF.

The chain couples TRBV20-1 to TRBJ2-2; as DNA is missing, the TRBD2 call by TCRdb cannot be tested. CDR3 length: 16 amino acids. The germline V gene has CDR1 DFQATT and CDR2 SNEGSKA (reference sequence). CDR3 in amino acids: CSARDKAGGYTGELFF.

J is TRBJ1-2 and V is TRBV5-1. The CDR3 runs 12 residues. Germline CDR1 and CDR2: SGHRS and YFSETQ. This CDR3 is CASRARDYGYTF.

The chain carries TRBV10-3 and TRBJ2-3; the D gene TCRdb calls, TRBD1, cannot be checked with no DNA. The CDR3 covers 16 residues. CDR1 and CDR2 from the germline V gene are ENHRY and SYGVKD. The CDR3 sequence: CAISDTGGTSTDTQYF.

The CDR3 is CASSYGGSRDTQYF. The chain has TRBV6-6 and TRBJ2-3; the D call from TCRdb, TRBD1, cannot be confirmed without DNA. This CDR3 region has 14 residues. The germline gives CDR1 MNHNY, CDR2 SVGAGI (reference sequence).

The V and J genes are TRBV7-8 and TRBJ2-2; the D gene TCRdb calls, TRBD1, cannot be checked with no DNA. CDR1 is SGHVS and CDR2 is FQNEAQ in the germline V gene. The CDR3 sequence is 15 residues long. The CDR3: CASSLRGTHTGELFF.

The CDR3 is CASSAGTANSNQPQHF. The genes are TRBV19 and TRBJ1-5; no DNA is available, so the TRBD1 call from TCRdb remains unchecked. Germline CDR1 reads LNHDA; CDR2 reads SQIVND (reference sequence). The CDR3 has 16 residues.